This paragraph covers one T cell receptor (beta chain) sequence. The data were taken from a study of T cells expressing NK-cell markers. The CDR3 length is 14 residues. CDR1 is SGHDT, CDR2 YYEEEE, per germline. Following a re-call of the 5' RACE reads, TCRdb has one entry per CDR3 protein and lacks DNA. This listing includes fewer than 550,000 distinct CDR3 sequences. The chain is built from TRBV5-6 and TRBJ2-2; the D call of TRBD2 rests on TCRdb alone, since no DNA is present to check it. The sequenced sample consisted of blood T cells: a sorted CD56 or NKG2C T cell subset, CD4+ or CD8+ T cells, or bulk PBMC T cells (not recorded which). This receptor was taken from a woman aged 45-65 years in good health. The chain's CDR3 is CASSLWEGTGELFF.